This entry describes one TCR beta chain. The antigen is not known. Per-sample PBMC isolation yielded at least 6.5 million cells. This sample stems from a study of blood T cells in healthy people across ages. Study overall: Template switching retrieved approximately one barcoded beta molecule for each two T cells.

Study-wide results and caveats: More naive CD4+ cells and higher diversity marked long-lived donors relative to aged donors. There was no known CMV status for donors, so expanded clonotype changes were possibly confounded.

A J-beta primer mix and a sample-barcoded 5' primer were used in a second PCR of about 7 to 11 cycles. In TCRdb, the 5' RACE reads were re-called with MiXCR into one record per CDR3 protein. The sample yields just under 750,000 distinct CDR3 sequences, about a fifth seen once. The CDR3 extends over 18 amino acids. This chain connects TRBV21-1 to TRBJ1-5; the DNA was not used to check the table's D call, TRBD1. TRBV21-1 is described as a pseudogene. Sequenced sample: blood. The receptor's source is a man in his 70s in good health. The CDR3 DNA reads TGTGCCAGCAGCAAAACCGGGACAGGCTCATGTAGCAATCAGCCCCAGCATTTT. It specifies CASSKTGTGSCSNQPQHF.